The T cell receptor beta chain described here comes from a study of shared clonotypes between healthy human individuals. Only in-frame clones appear in the TCRdb table, and some are missing; sequencing was by immunoSEQ multiplex PCR. The repertoire includes hundreds of thousands of clones, around three quarters of them detected once, and around 11% sits in the top ten. Sequenced input: PBMCs. The receptor was derived from a woman aged 40 to 50 in good health. Some clones in this sample may be carry-over from other donors' samples.

CDR3 in DNA: TGTGCCAGCAGTCCCCTCGGTCTCTCTGGGGCCAACGTCCTGACTTTC. Its translation: CASSPLGLSGANVLTF. The chain employs TRBV27 and TRBJ2-6; D uncertain. CDR1 and CDR2 (germline): MNHEY, SMNVEV (reference sequence). Trimming took off 5 bases at V and 0 bases at J, with 11 bases between the two ends. This CDR3 is 16 amino acids long.